This T cell receptor (beta chain) was documented in a study of regulatory T cells in long-lasting Graves disease. General observations from the study: Between persistent patients, fewer than 3,500 public clonotypes were shared, exceeding the roughly 1,000 shared between new patients.

Time point indicated: newly diagnosed GD, antithyroid drugs for less than 3 months. RNA extracted from PBMCs served as the sequencing template. The CDR3 extends over 16 amino acids. Germline CDR1 SGHVS, CDR2 FNYEAQ. V lost 4 bases to trimming and J lost 2 bases; unmatched junction nucleotides: 10. This clonotype was counted between two and nine times. Its matching antigen is unknown. iRepertoire HTBI primers and Arm-PCR of CDR3 regions built TCR beta libraries. Using its own MiXCR run on the multiplex PCR reads, TCRdb lists one record per CDR3 protein. The sample yields 620,000 or so distinct CDR3 sequences, 15% to 20% seen once. This same sample was also part of a study on T cells in Graves' hyperthyroidism and ophthalmopathy. This second study notes: Researchers found most expanded thyroid clonotypes above 0.001 in blood as well. The model forecast ophthalmopathy, anticipating it by a median around 6.9 months before onset.

This TCR came from a woman aged 25 to 39 with Graves disease. The sequences come from peripheral blood mononuclear cells (PBMCs), collected at new diagnosis, from a patient treated with antithyroid drugs. This sequence joins TRBV7-6 and TRBJ2-5; TRBD1 matches 7 bases. CDR3 amino acids: CASSSAWTGPQETQYF. The CDR3, as DNA: TGTGCCAGCAGCTCGGCCTGGACAGGACCACAAGAGACCCAGTACTTC.